Below are 9 T cell receptor beta chains sequenced from a single sample in a study of blood T cell repertoires in COVID-19. This table comes from immunoSEQ multiplex PCR, and its TCRdb copy is limited to in-frame clones, with some not included. The sample has some 100,000 clones, 60% to 85% seen once. Sequencing was performed on peripheral blood. These receptors all come from a man in his 70s with acute or convalescent COVID-19.

The V and J genes are TRBV5-1 and TRBJ2-7; 9 nucleotides match TRBD1. Germline CDR1 reads SGHRS; CDR2 reads YFSETQ. The CDR3 sequence is 14 residues long. V shed 4 bases and J 2 bases; nucleotides not matched to a gene: 4. The CDR3 sequence is CASSPRDRAYEQYF. The CDR3 DNA sequence: TGCGCCAGCAGCCCCCGGGACAGGGCCTACGAGCAGTACTTC.

The chain links TRBV3-1 (or the pseudogene TRBV3-2) to TRBJ1-1; the D is unclear. Trimming stripped 4 bases from V and 2 bases from J, with 14 bases between. The CDR3 is made up of 15 amino acids. From germline, CDR1 is LGHDT and CDR2 YNNKEL (reference sequence). The CDR3 DNA reads as TGTGCCAGCAGCCCGTTTTGGGCAGGAAACACTGAAGCTTTCTTT. This sequence encodes CASSPFWAGNTEAFF.

The rearrangement joins TRBV4-3 to TRBJ2-2; 7 positions match TRBD1. This CDR3 spans 16 amino acids. V was clipped by 4 bases and J by 3 bases; unmatched bases: 8. The germline gives CDR1 LGHNA, CDR2 YSLEER. CDR3 coding DNA: TGCGCCAGCAGCCCCCGGACAGGACGGGACACCGGGGAGCTGTTTTTT. Its translation: CASSPRTGRDTGELFF.

The J gene is TRBJ2-7, the V gene TRBV7-2, with D perhaps matching TRBD2 (6 bases). V dropped 1 base and J dropped 3 bases, with 10 bases sitting between them. The CDR3 totals 14 residues. Germline CDR1 SGHTA, CDR2 FQGNSA. CDR3 protein: CASSLGGNVYEQYF. The CDR3, as DNA: TGTGCCAGCAGCTTAGGCGGGAACGTCTACGAGCAGTACTTC.

The chain carries TRBV9 and TRBJ2-7, with 7 bases matching TRBD2. The CDR3 is 16 residues long. After removal of 4 bases from V and 1 base from J, the junction contained 11 bases not matched to a gene. Germline values: CDR1 SGDLS, CDR2 YYNGEE. CDR3 protein: CASSPSGGHLSYEQYF. The DNA of the CDR3 is TGTGCCAGCAGCCCTAGCGGAGGTCATCTGTCCTACGAGCAGTACTTC. The variable domain in full, completed from reference TRBV9 and TRBJ2-7, reads DSGVTQTPKHLITATGQRVTLRCSPRSGDLSVYWYQQSLDQGLQFLIQYYNGEERAKGNILERFSAQQFPDLHSELNLSSLELGDSALYFCASSPSGGHLSYEQYFGPGTRLTVT.

The chain uses TRBV20-1 and TRBJ2-7, with D unclear. Trimming took off 4 bases at V and 5 bases at J, with 6 bases between the two ends. This CDR3 region has 10 residues. CDR1 is DFQATT and CDR2 is SNEGSKA in the germline V gene (reference sequence). The CDR3 region is CSATLDEQYF. Written as DNA, the CDR3 is TGCAGTGCTACCCTCGACGAGCAGTACTTC.

This chain uses TRBV5-5 with TRBJ1-2; TRBD1 matches at 8 bases. The CDR3 contains 15 residues. V lost 4 bases, J lost 8 bases, and 13 bases stayed unmatched. CDR1 is SGHKS, CDR2 YYEKEE, per germline (reference sequence). CDR3 sequence reads: CASSNMGTGYEGYTF. CDR3 coding DNA: TGTGCCAGCAGCAACATGGGGACAGGCTACGAGGGCTACACCTTC.

This rearrangement joins TRBV7-8 to TRBJ1-4, with 9 nucleotides matching TRBD1. The germline V gene encodes CDR1 SGHVS and CDR2 FQNEAQ. V lost 5 bases to trimming and J lost 5 bases; unmatched junction nucleotides: 6. The CDR3 covers 15 residues. CDR3 bases: TGTGCCAGCAGCAGCCCGACAGGGGGGAATGAAAAACTGTTTTTT. Encoded protein: CASSSPTGGNEKLFF.

The rearrangement links TRBV4-2 to TRBJ2-1; 9 nucleotides match TRBD2. The ends lost 9 bases at V and 0 bases at J; junction bases unmatched: 3. The CDR3 runs 14 residues. The V gene's germline CDR1 is LGHNA and CDR2 YNFKEQ. DNA of the CDR3: TGTGCCAGTAATAGCGGGAGCTCCTACAATGAGCAGTTCTTC. It specifies CASNSGSSYNEQFF.